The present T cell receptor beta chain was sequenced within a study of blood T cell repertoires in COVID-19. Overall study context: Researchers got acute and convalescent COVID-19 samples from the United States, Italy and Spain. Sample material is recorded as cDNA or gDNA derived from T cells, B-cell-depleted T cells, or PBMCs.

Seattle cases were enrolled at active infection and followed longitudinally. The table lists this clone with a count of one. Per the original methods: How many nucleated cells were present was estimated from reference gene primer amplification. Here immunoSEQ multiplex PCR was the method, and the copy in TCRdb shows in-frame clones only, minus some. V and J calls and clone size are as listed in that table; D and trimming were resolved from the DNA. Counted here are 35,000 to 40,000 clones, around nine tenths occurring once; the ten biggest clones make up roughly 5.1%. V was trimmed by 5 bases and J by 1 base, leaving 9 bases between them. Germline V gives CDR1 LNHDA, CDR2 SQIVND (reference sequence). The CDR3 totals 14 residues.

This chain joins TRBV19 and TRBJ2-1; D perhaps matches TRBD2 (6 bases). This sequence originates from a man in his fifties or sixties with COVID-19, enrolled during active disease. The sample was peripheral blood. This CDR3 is CASSVRDSYNEQFF. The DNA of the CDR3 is TGTGCCAGTAGTGTGCGGGATTCCTACAATGAGCAGTTCTTC.